This TCR beta chain derives from a study of T cell changes during pregnancy in multiple sclerosis. This CDR3 is 15 amino acids long. Germline CDR1 is KGHSH and CDR2 is LQKENI. Trimming at V came to 3 bases and at J to 1 base, leaving 3 bases not matched to a gene. The repertoire was sequenced with immunoSEQ multiplex PCR; TCRdb's copy has only in-frame clones and lacks some. The sample carries around 84,000 clones, around 94% recorded once. This material consisted of peripheral blood, taken in the second trimester of pregnancy. The chain combines TRBV18 with TRBJ2-5, with 9 bases aligning to TRBD1. This receptor was identified in a female donor in good health, enrolled as a control in a pregnancy study. CDR3 loop: CASSPLTGGQETQYF. The CDR3 nucleotides are TGTGCCAGCTCACCTCTGACAGGGGGCCAAGAGACCCAGTACTTC.